This entry describes one T cell receptor beta chain. The record originates from a study of blood T cell repertoires in COVID-19. On the study more broadly: From T cells, B-cell-depleted T cells, or PBMCs came the material, which was cDNA or gDNA.

Sequencing was performed with immunoSEQ multiplex PCR; in TCRdb, only in-frame clones are kept and a portion is missing. The top ten hold 3.5% to 5.5% of the sample, which has roughly 200,000 clones, about 86% seen once. The germline V gene encodes CDR1 SNHLY and CDR2 FYNNEI. The CDR3 extends over 16 amino acids. With 1 base removed from V and 0 bases from J, the gap between germline ends came to 10 bases. The sample taken for sequencing was PBMCs or T cells enriched from blood (not recorded which). The TCR was taken from a woman younger than 45 who had been exposed to COVID-19. This sequence joins TRBV2 and TRBJ1-5; the D gene is possibly TRBD1 (6 bases). Here the CDR3 reads CASSEGTAYSNQPQHF. The DNA of the CDR3 is TGTGCCAGCAGTGAAGGGACAGCCTATAGCAATCAGCCCCAGCATTTT.